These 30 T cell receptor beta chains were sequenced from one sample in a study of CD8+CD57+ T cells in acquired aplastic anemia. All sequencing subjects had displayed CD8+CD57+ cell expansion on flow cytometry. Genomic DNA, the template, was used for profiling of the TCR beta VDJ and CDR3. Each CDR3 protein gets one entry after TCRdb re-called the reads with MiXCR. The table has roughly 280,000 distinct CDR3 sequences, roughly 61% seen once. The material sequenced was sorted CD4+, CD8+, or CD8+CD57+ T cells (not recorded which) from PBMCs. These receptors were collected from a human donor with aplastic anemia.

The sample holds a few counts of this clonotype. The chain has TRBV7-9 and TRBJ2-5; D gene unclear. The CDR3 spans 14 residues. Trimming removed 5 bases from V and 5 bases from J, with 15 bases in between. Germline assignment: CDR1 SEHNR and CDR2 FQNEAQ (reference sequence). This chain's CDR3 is CASSPLVAGETQYF. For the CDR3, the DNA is TGTGCCAGCAGCCCACTCGTAGCTGGCGAGACCCAGTACTTC.

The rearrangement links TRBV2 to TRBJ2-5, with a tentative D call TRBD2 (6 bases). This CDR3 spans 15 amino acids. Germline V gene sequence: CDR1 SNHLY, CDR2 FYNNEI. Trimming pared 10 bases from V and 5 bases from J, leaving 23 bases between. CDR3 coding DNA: TGTGCCATCTCCGGGTTGGGACTCCGGGTTGAGACCCAGTACTTC. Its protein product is CAISGLGLRVETQYF.

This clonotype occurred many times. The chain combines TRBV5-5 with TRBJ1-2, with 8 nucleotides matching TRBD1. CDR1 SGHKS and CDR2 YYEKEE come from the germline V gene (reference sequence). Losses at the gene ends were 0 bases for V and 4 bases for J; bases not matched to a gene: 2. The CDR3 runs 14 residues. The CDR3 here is CASSLVGTGYGYTF. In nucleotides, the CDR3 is TGTGCCAGCAGCTTGGTCGGGACAGGCTATGGCTACACCTTC.

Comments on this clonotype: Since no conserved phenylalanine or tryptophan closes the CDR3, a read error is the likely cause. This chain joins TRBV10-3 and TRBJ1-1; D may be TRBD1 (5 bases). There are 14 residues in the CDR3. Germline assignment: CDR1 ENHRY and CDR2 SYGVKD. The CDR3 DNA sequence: TGTGCCAGCAGTGCTACAGACAGGAACACTGAAGCTTTCCTT. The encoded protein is CASSATDRNTEAFL.

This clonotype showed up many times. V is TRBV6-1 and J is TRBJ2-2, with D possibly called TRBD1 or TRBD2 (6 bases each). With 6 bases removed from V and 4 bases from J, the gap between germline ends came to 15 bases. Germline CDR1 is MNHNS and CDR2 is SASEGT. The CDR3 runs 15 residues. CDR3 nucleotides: TGTGCCAGCAGGGGGGGCGCCGGGGGCACCGGGGAGCTGTTTTTT. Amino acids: CASRGGAGGTGELFF.

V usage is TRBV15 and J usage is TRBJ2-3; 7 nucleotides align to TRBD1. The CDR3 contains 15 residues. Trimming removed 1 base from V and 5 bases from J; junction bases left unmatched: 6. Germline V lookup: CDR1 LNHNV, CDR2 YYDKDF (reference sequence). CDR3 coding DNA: TGTGCCACCAGCAGAGTGGGCCACAGGGGAGATACGCAGTATTTT. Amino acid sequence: CATSRVGHRGDTQYF.

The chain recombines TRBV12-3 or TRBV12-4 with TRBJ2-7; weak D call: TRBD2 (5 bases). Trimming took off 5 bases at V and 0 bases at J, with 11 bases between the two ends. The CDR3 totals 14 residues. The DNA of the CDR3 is TGTGCCAGCAGTCTCTTTCGGGGCTCCTACGAGCAGTACTTC. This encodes CASSLFRGSYEQYF.

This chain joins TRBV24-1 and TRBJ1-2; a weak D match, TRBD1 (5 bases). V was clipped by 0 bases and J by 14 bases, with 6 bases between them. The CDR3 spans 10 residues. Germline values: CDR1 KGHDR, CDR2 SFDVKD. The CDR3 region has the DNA TGTGCCACCAGTGATTTGGCAGGGACCTTC. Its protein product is CATSDLAGTF.

The DNA for the CDR3 is TGCAGCGTTTGGACAGGGGGCAATCAGCCCCAGCATTTT. Its protein product is CSVWTGGNQPQHF. The chain is built from TRBV29-1 and TRBJ1-5, with 9 bases aligning to TRBD1. CDR1 is SQVTM and CDR2 is ANQGSEA in the germline V gene. The CDR3 has 13 amino acids. J gave up 2 bases and V 5 bases, and 1 base lay outside the gene matches.

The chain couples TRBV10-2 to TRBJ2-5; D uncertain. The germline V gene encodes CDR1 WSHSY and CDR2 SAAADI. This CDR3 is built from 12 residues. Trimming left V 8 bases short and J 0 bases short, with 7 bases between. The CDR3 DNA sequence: TGCGCCAGCCGACCTGACCAAGAGACCCAGTACTTC. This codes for CASRPDQETQYF.

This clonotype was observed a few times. For the CDR3, the DNA is TGCAGTGCCAGGGCCCCACCGGGAGGCTACACCTTC. Protein product: CSARAPPGGYTF. The chain recombines TRBV20-1 with TRBJ1-2, with a possible D match to TRBD1 (5 bases). CDR3 size: 12 residues. V was shortened by 6 bases and J by 8 bases, with 16 bases between the two germline ends. Germline V gives CDR1 DFQATT, CDR2 SNEGSKA (reference sequence).

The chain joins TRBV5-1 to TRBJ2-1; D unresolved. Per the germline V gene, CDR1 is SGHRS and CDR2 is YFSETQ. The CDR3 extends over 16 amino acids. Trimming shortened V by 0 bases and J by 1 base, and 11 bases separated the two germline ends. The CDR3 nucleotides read TGCGCCAGCAGCTTGGCCGCTGCGTCTTCCTACAATGAGCAGTTCTTC. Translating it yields CASSLAAASSYNEQFF.

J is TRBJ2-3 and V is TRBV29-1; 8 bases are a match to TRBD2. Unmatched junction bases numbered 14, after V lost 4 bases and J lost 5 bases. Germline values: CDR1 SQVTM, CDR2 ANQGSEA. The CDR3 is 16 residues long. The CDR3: CSVAPLIAGKGDTQYF. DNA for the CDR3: TGCAGCGTTGCCCCTCTAATAGCGGGGAAAGGAGATACGCAGTATTTT.

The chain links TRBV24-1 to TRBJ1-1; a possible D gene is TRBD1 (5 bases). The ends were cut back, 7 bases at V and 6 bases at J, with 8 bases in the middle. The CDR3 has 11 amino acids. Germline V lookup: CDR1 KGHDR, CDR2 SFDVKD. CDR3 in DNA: TGTGCCACCAGGCAGGGTCCTGAAGCTTTCTTT. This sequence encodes CATRQGPEAFF.

The CDR3 sequence: CASSMGRGAQETQYF. In DNA, the CDR3 is TGTGCCAGTAGTATGGGACGTGGAGCCCAAGAGACCCAGTACTTC. V and J are TRBV19 and TRBJ2-5; either TRBD1 or TRBD2 may supply D (5 bases each). V was trimmed by 3 bases and J by 1 base, leaving 12 bases between them. The CDR3 sequence is 15 residues long. Germline assignment: CDR1 LNHDA and CDR2 SQIVND (reference sequence).

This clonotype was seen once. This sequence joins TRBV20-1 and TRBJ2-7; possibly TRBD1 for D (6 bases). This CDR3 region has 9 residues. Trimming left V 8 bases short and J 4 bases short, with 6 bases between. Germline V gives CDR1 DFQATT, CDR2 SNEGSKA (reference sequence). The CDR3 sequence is CSQGYEQYF. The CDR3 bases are TGCAGTCAGGGGTACGAGCAGTACTTC.

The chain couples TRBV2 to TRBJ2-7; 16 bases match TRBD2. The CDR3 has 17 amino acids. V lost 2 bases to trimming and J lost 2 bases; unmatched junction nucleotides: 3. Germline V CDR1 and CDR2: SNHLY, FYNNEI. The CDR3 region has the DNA TGTGCCAGCAGTGAAATGGGACTAGCGGGAGGGGCCTACGAGCAGTACTTC. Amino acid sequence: CASSEMGLAGGAYEQYF.

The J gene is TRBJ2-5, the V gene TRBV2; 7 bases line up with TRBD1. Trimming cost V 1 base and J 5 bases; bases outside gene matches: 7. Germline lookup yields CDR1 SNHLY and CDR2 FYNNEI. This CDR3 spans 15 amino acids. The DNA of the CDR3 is TGTGCCAGCAGTGAAGGTTCGACAGGGTGGGAGACCCAGTACTTC. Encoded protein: CASSEGSTGWETQYF.

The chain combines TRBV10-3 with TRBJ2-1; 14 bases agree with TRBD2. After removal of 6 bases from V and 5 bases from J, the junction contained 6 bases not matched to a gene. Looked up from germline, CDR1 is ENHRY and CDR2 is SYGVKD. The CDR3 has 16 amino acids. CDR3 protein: CAIRSGLAGDNNEQFF. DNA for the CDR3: TGTGCCATCAGATCGGGACTAGCGGGAGATAACAATGAGCAGTTCTTC.

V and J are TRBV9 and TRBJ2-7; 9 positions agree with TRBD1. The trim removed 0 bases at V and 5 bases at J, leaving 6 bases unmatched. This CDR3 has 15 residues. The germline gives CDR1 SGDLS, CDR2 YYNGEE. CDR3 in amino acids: CASSVGRTGVHEQYF. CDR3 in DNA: TGTGCCAGCAGCGTAGGCCGGACAGGGGTCCACGAGCAGTACTTC.

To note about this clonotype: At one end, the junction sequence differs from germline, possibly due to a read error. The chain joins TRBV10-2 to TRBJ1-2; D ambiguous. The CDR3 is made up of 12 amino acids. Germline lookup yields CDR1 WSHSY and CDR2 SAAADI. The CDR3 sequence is CASSWADYGCTF. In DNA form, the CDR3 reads TGCGCCAGCAGTTGGGCAGACTATGGCTGCACCTTC.

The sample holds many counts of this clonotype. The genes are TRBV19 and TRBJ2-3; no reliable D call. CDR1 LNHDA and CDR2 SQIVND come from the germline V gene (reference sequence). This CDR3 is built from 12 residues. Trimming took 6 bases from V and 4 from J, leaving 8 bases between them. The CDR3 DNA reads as TGTGCCAGTAGCCGTTCCCCAGATACGCAGTATTTT. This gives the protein CASSRSPDTQYF.

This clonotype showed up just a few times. CDR3 sequence reads: CASSEAHRNYGYTF. DNA of the CDR3: TGTGCCAGCAGTGAAGCTCACAGGAACTATGGCTACACCTTC. The V and J genes are TRBV2 and TRBJ1-2, with D perhaps matching TRBD1 (5 bases). Germline values: CDR1 SNHLY, CDR2 FYNNEI. Trimming pared 0 bases from V and 2 bases from J, leaving 7 bases between. The CDR3 contains 14 residues. Full variable domain (rest looked up from reference TRBV2 and TRBJ1-2): EPEVTQTPSHQVTQMGQEVILRCVPISNHLYFYWYRQILGQKVEFLVSFYNNEISEKSEIFDDQFSVERPDGSNFTLKIRSTKLEDSAMYFCASSEAHRNYGYTFGSGTRLTVV.

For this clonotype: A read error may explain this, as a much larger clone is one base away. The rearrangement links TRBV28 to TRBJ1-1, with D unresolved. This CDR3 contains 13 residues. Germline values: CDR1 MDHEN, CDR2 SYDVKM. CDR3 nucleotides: TGTGCCAGCATCCCGGGTATGAACACTGAAGCTCTCTTT. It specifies CASIPGMNTEALF.

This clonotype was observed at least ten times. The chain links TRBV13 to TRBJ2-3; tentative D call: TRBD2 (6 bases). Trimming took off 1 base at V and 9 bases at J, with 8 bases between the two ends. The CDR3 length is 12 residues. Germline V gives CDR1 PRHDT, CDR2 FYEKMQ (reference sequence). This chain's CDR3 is CASSLAGLTQYF. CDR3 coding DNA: TGTGCCAGCAGCTTAGCTGGACTAACGCAGTATTTT.

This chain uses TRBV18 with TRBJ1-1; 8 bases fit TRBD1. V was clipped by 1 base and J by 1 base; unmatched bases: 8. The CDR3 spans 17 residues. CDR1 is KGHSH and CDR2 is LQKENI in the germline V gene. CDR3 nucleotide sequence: TGTGCCAGCTCACCACGTCCAGGGGGCGACGGGAACACTGAAGCTTTCTTT. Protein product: CASSPRPGGDGNTEAFF. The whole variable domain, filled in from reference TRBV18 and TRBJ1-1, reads NAGVMQNPRHLVRRRGQEARLRCSPMKGHSHVYWYRQLPEEGLKFMVYLQKENIIDESGMPKERFSAEFPKEGPSILRIQQVVRGDSAAYFCASSPRPGGDGNTEAFFGQGTRLTVV.

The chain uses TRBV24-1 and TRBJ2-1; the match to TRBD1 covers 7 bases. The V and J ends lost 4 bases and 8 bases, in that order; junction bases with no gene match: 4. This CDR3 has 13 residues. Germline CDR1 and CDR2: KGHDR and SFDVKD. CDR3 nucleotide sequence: TGTGCCACCAGTGACACCGACAGGGATGAGCAGTTCTTC. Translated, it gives CATSDTDRDEQFF.

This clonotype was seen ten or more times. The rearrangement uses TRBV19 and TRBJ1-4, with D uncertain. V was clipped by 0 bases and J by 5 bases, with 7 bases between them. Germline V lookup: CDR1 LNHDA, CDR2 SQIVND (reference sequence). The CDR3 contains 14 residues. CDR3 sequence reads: CASSIELENEKLFF. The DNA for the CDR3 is TGTGCCAGTAGTATAGAACTCGAGAATGAAAAACTGTTTTTT.

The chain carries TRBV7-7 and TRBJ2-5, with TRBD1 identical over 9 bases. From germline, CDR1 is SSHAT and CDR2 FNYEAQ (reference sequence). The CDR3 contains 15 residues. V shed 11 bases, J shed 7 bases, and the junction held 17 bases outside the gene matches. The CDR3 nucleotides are TGTGCCGTAGACTCCGGGACAGGGTCATTGCGGACCCAGTACTTC. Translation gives CAVDSGTGSLRTQYF.

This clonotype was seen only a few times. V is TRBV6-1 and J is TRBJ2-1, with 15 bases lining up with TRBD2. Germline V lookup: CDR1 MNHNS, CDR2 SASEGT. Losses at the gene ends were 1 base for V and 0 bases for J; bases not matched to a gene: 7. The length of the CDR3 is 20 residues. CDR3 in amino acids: CASSEDWTSGGAGSYNEQFF. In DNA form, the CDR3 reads TGTGCCAGCAGTGAAGACTGGACTAGCGGGGGGGCCGGCTCCTACAATGAGCAGTTCTTC.